Following are 27 T cell receptor beta chains from one sample sequenced in a study of T cells in Graves' hyperthyroidism and ophthalmopathy. Amplified TCR beta CDR3 regions derived from RNA transcripts. The HTBI primer set was used in a first-round RT-PCR of the TCR CDR3. TCRdb used MiXCR to reprocess the multiplex PCR reads, holding one entry per CDR3 protein. The sample holds 500,000 to 650,000 distinct CDR3 sequences, just under 20% seen once. Material for sequencing was blood. All receptors come from a man aged 40-49 years with Graves' ophthalmopathy.

J is TRBJ2-2 and V is TRBV20-1; 8 bases match TRBD2. V dropped 6 bases and J dropped 3; count of bases not matched to a gene: 12. Looked up from germline, CDR1 is DFQATT and CDR2 is SNEGSKA (reference sequence). CDR3 length: 16 residues. The CDR3 nucleotides are TGCAGTGCCCGGACCCAGGGACTAGAGTACACCGGGGAGCTGTTTTTT. Translation: CSARTQGLEYTGELFF.

At least ten counts were recorded for this clonotype. The chain links TRBV7-8 to TRBJ1-5; TRBD1 agrees at 7 bases. The V gene end was trimmed by 5 bases and the J gene end by 0 bases; junction bases not matched to a gene: 10. The germline CDR1 and CDR2 sequences are SGHVS and FQNEAQ. The CDR3 covers 17 residues. The CDR3: CASSLRQGRISNQPQHF. CDR3 coding DNA: TGTGCCAGCAGCCTTCGACAGGGCCGGATTAGCAATCAGCCCCAGCATTTT.

The V call is TRBV20-1, the J call TRBJ1-5; possibly TRBD1 for D (5 bases). Per the germline V gene, CDR1 is DFQATT and CDR2 is SNEGSKA (reference sequence). The ends were cut back, 3 bases at V and 0 bases at J, with 12 bases in the middle. This CDR3 has 15 residues. CDR3 protein: CSASPGTDSNQPQHF. In DNA, the CDR3 is TGCAGTGCTAGCCCTGGGACGGATAGCAATCAGCCCCAGCATTTT.

V is TRBV11-2 and J is TRBJ2-6; the D gene is possibly TRBD1 (6 bases). The V and J ends lost 3 bases and 4 bases respectively, with 16 bases between them. The CDR3 contains 17 residues. Germline V gene sequence: CDR1 SGHAT, CDR2 FQNNGV. Here the CDR3 reads CASSFRTARLGANVLTF. As DNA, the CDR3 is TGTGCCAGCAGCTTTCGGACAGCCCGTCTGGGGGCCAACGTCCTGACTTTC.

This clonotype has only a few counts. The chain recombines TRBV20-1 with TRBJ2-2; 12 nucleotides match TRBD2. The CDR3 sequence is 14 residues long. V gave up 6 bases and J gave up 3 bases; unmatched junction bases: 2. Germline CDR1 DFQATT, CDR2 SNEGSKA (reference sequence). The CDR3 coding sequence is TGCAGTGCCAGACTAGCGGGGGACACCGGGGAGCTGTTTTTT. Amino acid sequence: CSARLAGDTGELFF.

At least ten counts were recorded for this clonotype. The chain employs TRBV7-2 and TRBJ2-2; TRBD1 aligns across 8 bases. In germline, CDR1 is SGHTA, CDR2 FQGNSA. V lost 2 bases to trimming and J lost 7 bases; unmatched junction nucleotides: 9. This CDR3 is 16 amino acids long. CDR3 bases: TGTGCCAGCAGCTTACAGGGGGCGAATCATTTCGGGGAGCTGTTTTTT. Translation: CASSLQGANHFGELFF.

This clonotype was observed a few times. The V and J genes are TRBV7-9 and TRBJ2-1, with D perhaps TRBD1 or TRBD2 (6 bases each). The germline V gene encodes CDR1 SEHNR and CDR2 FQNEAQ (reference sequence). Between the trimmed V and J ends, which lost 3 bases and 5 bases, there was a span of 14 bases. CDR3 length: 15 residues. CDR3: CASSFAGHVDNEQFF. CDR3 in DNA: TGTGCCAGCAGCTTCGCGGGACATGTTGACAATGAGCAGTTCTTC.

This clonotype was detected ten times or more. The chain carries TRBV6-1 and TRBJ2-5; D perhaps matches TRBD1 (6 bases). The V end lost 5 bases, the J end lost 5 bases, and 12 bases lay between the germline ends. Germline values: CDR1 MNHNS, CDR2 SASEGT. The CDR3 is made up of 13 amino acids. CDR3 nucleotide sequence: TGTGCCAGCAGTACAGGGATATCGGAGACCCAGTACTTC. It is translated as CASSTGISETQYF.

This clonotype was seen a single time. This could be a read error, since a much larger clone is one nucleotide away. The V and J genes are TRBV12-3 or TRBV12-4 and TRBJ1-1; TRBD1 is a possible D gene (5 bases). CDR3 length: 14 residues. V gave up 8 bases and J gave up 0 bases, with 13 bases separating them. CDR3 coding DNA: TGTGCCAGCGCCAGACGGGGGATGAACACTGAAGCTTTCTTT. Protein product: CASARRGMNTEAFF.

Note on this clonotype: This may come from a read error, since a much larger clone is one base off. No conserved phenylalanine or tryptophan ends this CDR3, so it is likely a read error. V usage is TRBV12-3 or TRBV12-4 and J usage is TRBJ1-2; D is undetermined. The CDR3 loop spans 12 amino acids. V was cut by 3 bases and J by 3 bases, with 5 bases left in between. The CDR3 is CASSFEDYGYTV. The CDR3 DNA follows: TGTGCCAGCAGTTTTGAGGACTATGGCTACACCGTC.

The rearrangement uses TRBV9 and TRBJ2-4; tentatively, D is TRBD1 or TRBD2 (5 bases each). CDR3 length: 15 amino acids. The V end was cut by 0 bases, the J end by 5 bases, with 12 bases between. From germline, CDR1 is SGDLS and CDR2 YYNGEE. In nucleotides, the CDR3 is TGTGCCAGCAGCGTAGGGGGGTCCCCAGAAAACATTCAGTACTTC. Protein sequence: CASSVGGSPENIQYF.

This clonotype turned up a few times. The CDR3 region is CSASEGGAPKETQYF. CDR3 bases: TGCAGTGCTAGCGAGGGCGGGGCCCCGAAAGAGACCCAGTACTTC. This chain links TRBV20-1 with TRBJ2-5, with D tentatively TRBD2 (6 bases). The V gene's germline CDR1 is DFQATT and CDR2 SNEGSKA (reference sequence). The CDR3 length is 15 residues. The ends were cut back, 3 bases at V and 3 bases at J, with 17 bases in the middle.

This clonotype was counted ten times or more. The chain uses TRBV5-1 and TRBJ1-2; 8 bases are a match to TRBD1. This CDR3 is built from 13 residues. Trimming took 4 bases from V and 7 from J; bases not matched to a gene: 6. Germline lookup yields CDR1 SGHRS and CDR2 YFSETQ. The CDR3 region has the DNA TGCGCCAGCAGCCAGGGCCAGGGGGCTGGCTACACCTTC. Its protein product is CASSQGQGAGYTF.

This clonotype has a count of ten or more. The rearrangement links TRBV2 to TRBJ2-1, with 10 bases that match TRBD2. The CDR3 contains 15 residues. The trim removed 4 bases at V and 4 bases at J, leaving 4 bases unmatched. Germline V gives CDR1 SNHLY, CDR2 FYNNEI. The CDR3 region has the DNA TGTGCCAGCAGTGTCTCTAGCGGGGGATACAATGAGCAGTTCTTC. This translates into CASSVSSGGYNEQFF.

This clonotype showed up many times. The chain has TRBV12-3 or TRBV12-4 and TRBJ2-7; TRBD1 matches 10 bases. With 8 bases clipped from V and 4 bases from J, the junction kept 8 bases outside the gene matches. The CDR3 consists of 14 residues. This CDR3 is CASGSGTGAYEQYF. The CDR3 DNA sequence: TGTGCCAGCGGATCCGGGACAGGGGCATACGAGCAGTACTTC.

J is TRBJ2-5 and V is TRBV12-3 or TRBV12-4; TRBD1 aligns across 7 bases. V was clipped by 6 bases and J by 5 bases; unmatched bases: 18. The CDR3 runs to 17 residues. CDR3 DNA sequence: TGTGCCAGCAGGAAGACAGGGTGGGGAATGTGGGGGGAGACCCAGTACTTC. Amino acid sequence: CASRKTGWGMWGETQYF.

The chain links TRBV4-1 to TRBJ2-7; D uncertain. CDR1 is MGHRA, CDR2 YSYEKL, per germline. The V gene lost 4 bases and the J gene lost 3 bases, with 10 bases spanning the gap. This CDR3 region has 13 residues. CDR3 nucleotide sequence: TGCGCCAGCAGCCCCCTAAATGGCTACGAGCAGTACTTC. Its protein product is CASSPLNGYEQYF.

V gene TRBV2 combines with J gene TRBJ2-4; 11 positions match TRBD2. The V and J ends lost 7 bases and 3 bases, in that order; junction bases with no gene match: 8. This CDR3 is 16 amino acids long. The germline V gene encodes CDR1 SNHLY and CDR2 FYNNEI. CDR3 region: CASILRTSGFKNIQYF. CDR3 nucleotide sequence: TGTGCCAGCATCCTAAGGACTAGCGGGTTCAAAAACATTCAGTACTTC.

This clonotype came up a few times. V usage is TRBV28 and J usage is TRBJ2-1; TRBD1 aligns across 7 bases. Trimming cost V 6 bases and J 9 bases; bases outside gene matches: 8. Germline-derived CDR1 and CDR2 are MDHEN and SYDVKM. The length of the CDR3 is 13 residues. The CDR3 region has the DNA TGTGCCAGCAGGAGACAGGGAGAGGGTGAGCAGTTCTTC. Translating it yields CASRRQGEGEQFF. The complete variable domain, with remaining parts taken from reference TRBV28 and TRBJ2-1, reads DVKVTQSSRYLVKRTGEKVFLECVQDMDHENMFWYRQDPGLGLRLIYFSYDVKMKEKGDIPEGYSVSREKKERFSLILESASTNQTSMYLCASRRQGEGEQFFGPGTRLTVL.

This clonotype was picked up many times. The rearrangement joins TRBV12-3 or TRBV12-4 to TRBJ1-2, with 7 positions matching TRBD1. The CDR3 runs to 12 residues. V shed 4 bases and J 7 bases; nucleotides not matched to a gene: 3. DNA for the CDR3: TGTGCCAGCAGTTACCGGACAGGTGGCTACACCTTC. Its translation is CASSYRTGGYTF.

The V call is TRBV20-1, the J call TRBJ2-3; 12 bases line up with TRBD2. Germline V gives CDR1 DFQATT, CDR2 SNEGSKA (reference sequence). The length of the CDR3 is 15 residues. The ends lost 1 base at V and 4 bases at J; junction bases unmatched: 3. CDR3 DNA sequence: TGCAGTGCTAGAGGAGCTAGCGGGAGGGCAGATACGCAGTATTTT. Translating gives CSARGASGRADTQYF.

Comment on this clonotype: The junction and the germline gene differ at one end; a read error may be behind it. This chain joins TRBV15 and TRBJ1-1; D unclear. The CDR3 contains 14 residues. Germline V gene sequence: CDR1 LNHNV, CDR2 YYDKDF (reference sequence). The chain's CDR3 is CATLGGPGNTEALF. The CDR3 coding sequence is TGTGCCACCCTCGGAGGGCCGGGGAACACTGAAGCTCTCTTT.

There are many counts of this clonotype. The chain couples TRBV6-1 to TRBJ1-6; perhaps TRBD1 as D (5 bases). CDR1 is MNHNS and CDR2 is SASEGT in the germline V gene. The CDR3 length is 13 residues. Trimming took 7 bases from V and 4 from J, leaving 8 bases between them. The CDR3 reads CASTGLYNSPLHF. CDR3 in DNA: TGTGCCAGCACGGGACTGTATAATTCACCCCTCCACTTT.

This clonotype was counted many times. The chain combines TRBV18 with TRBJ2-3; 7 nucleotides line up with TRBD2. This CDR3 contains 14 residues. The J segment lost 6 bases and the V segment lost 3 bases, leaving 6 bases of the junction unmatched. The germline V gene has CDR1 KGHSH and CDR2 LQKENI. The CDR3 sequence is CASSPGIAGDTQYF. Here the CDR3 DNA reads TGTGCCAGCTCACCGGGAATAGCGGGCGATACGCAGTATTTT. The full variable domain, rest sourced from reference TRBV18 and TRBJ2-3, is NAGVMQNPRHLVRRRGQEARLRCSPMKGHSHVYWYRQLPEEGLKFMVYLQKENIIDESGMPKERFSAEFPKEGPSILRIQQVVRGDSAAYFCASSPGIAGDTQYFGPGTRLTVL.

The rearrangement links TRBV7-2 to TRBJ2-7; D gene unclear. V dropped 1 base and J dropped 3 bases, with 7 bases sitting between them. The CDR3 is 13 residues long. Looked up from germline, CDR1 is SGHTA and CDR2 is FQGNSA. The CDR3 DNA is TGTGCCAGCAGCTTAGAGAAGCACTACGAGCAGTACTTC. Encoded protein: CASSLEKHYEQYF.

This clonotype was found many times. The chain combines TRBV14 with TRBJ2-7, with 10 positions matching TRBD2. V shed 5 bases and J 3 bases; nucleotides not matched to a gene: 7. Germline values: CDR1 SGHDN, CDR2 FVKESK. The CDR3 totals 15 residues. The CDR3: CASSVTSGEVYEQYF. Here the CDR3 DNA reads TGTGCCAGCAGCGTAACTAGCGGGGAGGTCTACGAGCAGTACTTC.

About this clonotype itself: A much larger clonotype is one base distant, so this may be a read error. The genes are TRBV20-1 and TRBJ2-7, with D perhaps matching TRBD1 (6 bases). The V and J ends lost 3 bases and 7 bases respectively, with 19 bases between them. CDR3 length equals 14 residues. Germline V CDR1 and CDR2: DFQATT, SNEGSKA (reference sequence). The CDR3 DNA follows: TGCAGTGCTAGTCCAGGGGCGCGGGTCAATGAGCAGTACTTC. Amino acid sequence: CSASPGARVNEQYF.